Listed below are T cell receptor beta chains from one sample, sequenced in a study of long-term antiretroviral therapy in people with HIV. Here immunoSEQ multiplex PCR was the method, and the copy in TCRdb shows in-frame clones only, minus some. The table includes under 45,000 clones, 80% to 85% detected once. The sequencing here drew on unsorted PBMCs, taken 1 year after starting antiretroviral therapy. These TCRs come from a man aged 18 to 29 with HIV. CDR3s include the opening cysteine and the closing phenylalanine or tryptophan. A D gene is named only where the DNA matches it firmly. For some rows the clone size is stated as once, few or many, or as a class when expanded; others skip it.

CDR3: CASSIGTAPENRVF
DNA: TGCGCCAGCAGCATCGGGACAGCACCGGAGAACAGAGTCTTC
size: NA
D: TRBD1
V: TRBV5-1
J: TRBJ2-7

CDR3: CASSSAGLADNEQFF
DNA: TGTGCCAGCAGCTCCGCGGGACTAGCGGACAATGAGCAGTTCTTC
size: NA
D: TRBD2
V: TRBV7-3
J: TRBJ2-1

CDR3: CASSDEGRGNTEAFF
DNA: TGTGCCAGCAGTGACGAGGGCAGGGGGAACACTGAAGCTTTCTTT
size: once
D: NA
V: TRBV25-1
J: TRBJ1-1

CDR3: CASSVDPWTVTSSDEQFF
DNA: TGTGCCAGCAGCGTAGACCCCTGGACAGTCACAAGCAGCGATGAGCAGTTCTTC
size: NA
D: NA
V: TRBV9
J: TRBJ2-1

CDR3: CASSLSPGGQGNTGELFF
DNA: TGTGCCAGCAGCTTATCGCCCGGGGGACAGGGGAACACCGGGGAGCTGTTTTTT
size: NA
D: TRBD1
V: TRBV7-3
J: TRBJ2-2

CDR3: CASSPSGGMEGETQYF
DNA: TGTGCCAGCAGCCCTAGCGGGGGCATGGAGGGGGAGACCCAGTACTTC
size: NA
D: TRBD2
V: TRBV4-2
J: TRBJ2-5

CDR3: CASSSLDRGFYNEQFF
DNA: TGTGCCAGCAGCTCCTTAGACAGGGGATTCTACAATGAGCAGTTCTTC
size: NA
D: TRBD1
V: TRBV11-2
J: TRBJ2-1

CDR3: CASSYAGTVAFF
DNA: TGTGCCAGCAGTTACGCTGGGACCGTGGCTTTCTTT
size: NA
D: NA
V: TRBV6-5
J: TRBJ1-1

CDR3: CASSERITEAFF
DNA: TGTGCCAGCAGTGAAAGGATTACTGAAGCTTTCTTT
size: NA
D: NA
V: TRBV2
J: TRBJ1-1

CDR3: CASSPNAGDAAVRYTF
DNA: TGTGCTAGCTCACCAAACGCAGGGGATGCGGCTGTCCGCTACACCTTC
size: NA
D: NA
V: TRBV18
J: TRBJ1-2

CDR3: CASSYMASGTDTQYF
DNA: TGTGCCAGCAGCTACATGGCTAGCGGAACAGATACGCAGTATTTT
size: NA
D: TRBD2
V: TRBV11-2
J: TRBJ2-3

CDR3: CASSLQGFDQPQHF
DNA: TGTGCCAGCAGTTTACAGGGGTTCGATCAGCCCCAGCATTTT
size: NA
D: NA
V: TRBV28
J: TRBJ1-5

CDR3: CASSPTGRGGDEAFF
DNA: TGTGCCAGCAGTCCCACCGGGAGGGGAGGCGATGAAGCTTTCTTT
size: few
D: NA
V: TRBV28
J: TRBJ1-1

CDR3: CASALEAPNTEAFF
DNA: TGTGCTAGTGCCCTCGAGGCCCCAAACACTGAAGCTTTCTTT
size: NA
D: NA
V: TRBV12-5
J: TRBJ1-1

CDR3: CASTPGPVNEKLFF
DNA: TGTGCCAGCACTCCCGGACCCGTTAATGAAAAACTGTTTTTT
size: NA
D: NA
V: TRBV6-1
J: TRBJ1-4

CDR3: CASSLTDRLNTEAFF
DNA: TGTGCCAGCAGCTTGACGGACAGGTTGAACACTGAAGCTTTCTTT
size: once
D: TRBD1
V: TRBV5-5
J: TRBJ1-1

CDR3: CASSEQGPNYGYTF
DNA: TGTGCCAGCAGTGAACAGGGGCCTAACTATGGCTACACCTTC
size: NA
D: NA
V: TRBV25-1
J: TRBJ1-2

CDR3: CASSLGGRGLVRNTEAFF
DNA: TGTGCCAGCAGCTTGGGGGGGAGAGGGCTGGTGCGGAACACTGAAGCTTTCTTT
size: NA
D: NA
V: TRBV5-5
J: TRBJ1-1

CDR3: CASSLGAGRSTDTQYF
DNA: TGTGCCAGCAGCTTGGGGGCGGGACGTAGCACAGATACGCAGTATTTT
size: NA
D: NA
V: TRBV7-2
J: TRBJ2-3

CDR3: CASSRGTGVYEQYF
DNA: TGCGCCAGCAGCCGAGGGACAGGGGTGTACGAGCAGTACTTC
size: NA
D: TRBD1
V: TRBV4-3
J: TRBJ2-7

CDR3: CASSSRGSNQETQYF
DNA: TGTGCCAGCAGCTCAAGGGGGAGCAACCAAGAGACCCAGTACTTC
size: NA
D: NA
V: TRBV7-9
J: TRBJ2-5

CDR3: CASRISGQSNQPQHF
DNA: TGTGCCAGCAGGATAAGTGGACAGAGCAATCAGCCCCAGCATTTT
size: NA
D: NA
V: TRBV6-5
J: TRBJ1-5

CDR3: CASSRPAAQNTEAFF
DNA: TGCGCCAGCAGCCGGCCGGCGGCCCAGAACACTGAAGCTTTCTTT
size: NA
D: NA
V: TRBV4-1
J: TRBJ1-1

CDR3: CASSDRGLQETQYF
DNA: TGTGCCAGCAGTGACAGGGGCCTCCAAGAGACCCAGTACTTC
size: once
D: NA
V: TRBV6-1
J: TRBJ2-5

CDR3: CASSLDRWNNSPLHF
DNA: TGTGCCAGCAGCTTGGACAGGTGGAATAATTCACCCCTCCACTTT
size: once
D: NA
V: TRBV5-6
J: TRBJ1-6

CDR3: CASSLGWGGGEQYF
DNA: TGTGCCAGCAGTTTGGGGTGGGGAGGCGGGGAGCAGTACTTC
size: NA
D: NA
V: TRBV27
J: TRBJ2-7

CDR3: CASTVRTRDQPQHF
DNA: TGTGCCAGCACCGTGCGGACACGGGATCAGCCCCAGCATTTT
size: NA
D: NA
V: TRBV6-1
J: TRBJ1-5

CDR3: CASSIGRGAAAYEQYF
DNA: TGTGCCAGTAGTATAGGGAGGGGGGCAGCCGCCTACGAGCAGTACTTC
size: once
D: NA
V: TRBV19
J: TRBJ2-7

CDR3: CASSFRHRGVMNTEAFF
DNA: TGTGCCAGCAGTTTTCGACACAGGGGCGTCATGAACACTGAAGCTTTCTTT
size: NA
D: TRBD1
V: TRBV28
J: TRBJ1-1

CDR3: CASSSNGLYGYTF
DNA: TGTGCCAGTAGTAGCAACGGACTCTATGGCTACACCTTC
size: few
D: NA
V: TRBV19
J: TRBJ1-2

CDR3: CASSLGLSSYNEQFF
DNA: TGTGCCAGCAGCTTAGGGCTGAGCTCCTACAATGAGCAGTTCTTC
size: once
D: NA
V: TRBV11-3
J: TRBJ2-1

CDR3: CASSYGGMNTEAFF
DNA: TGTGCCAGCAGTTACGGGGGCATGAACACTGAAGCTTTCTTT
size: few
D: NA
V: TRBV6-5
J: TRBJ1-1

CDR3: CASSSTQAGRSGNTIYF
DNA: TGTGCCAGCAGTTCCACACAAGCGGGCCGATCTGGAAACACCATATATTTT
size: NA
D: NA
V: TRBV27
J: TRBJ1-3

CDR3: CASRFWRGYEQYF
DNA: TGTGCAAGTCGCTTTTGGCGGGGCTACGAGCAGTACTTC
size: NA
D: NA
V: TRBV12-2
J: TRBJ2-7

CDR3: CASSLGRGRFSDYGYTF
DNA: TGCGCCAGCAGCTTGGGACGGGGCAGGTTTTCGGACTATGGCTACACCTTC
size: NA
D: NA
V: TRBV5-1
J: TRBJ1-2

CDR3: CASSKDRASQPQHF
DNA: TGTGCCAGTAGTAAGGACAGGGCGTCGCAGCCCCAGCATTTT
size: few
D: TRBD1
V: TRBV19
J: TRBJ1-5

CDR3: CASSSLAGDSYEQYF
DNA: TGTGCCAGCAGCTCACTAGCGGGGGACTCCTACGAGCAGTACTTC
size: once
D: TRBD2
V: TRBV7-8
J: TRBJ2-7

CDR3: CASSYGGGDYEQYF
DNA: TGTGCCAGCAGTTATGGCGGAGGGGACTACGAGCAGTACTTC
size: NA
D: NA
V: TRBV6-5
J: TRBJ2-7

CDR3: CASSHPLSREISPLHF
DNA: TGTGCCAGCAGCCACCCTTTAAGTCGGGAGATTTCACCCCTCCACTTT
size: NA
D: NA
V: TRBV4-2
J: TRBJ1-6

CDR3: CASRLDTPNTEAFF
DNA: TGTGCCAGCAGACTCGACACCCCTAACACTGAAGCTTTCTTT
size: NA
D: NA
V: TRBV6-5
J: TRBJ1-1

CDR3: CASIWRTGTGNTIYF
DNA: TGTGCCAGCATTTGGAGGACAGGGACGGGAAACACCATATATTTT
size: few
D: TRBD1
V: TRBV6-6
J: TRBJ1-3

CDR3: CASSPQGFGNQPQHF
DNA: TGTGCCAGCTCACCACAGGGATTCGGCAATCAGCCCCAGCATTTT
size: NA
D: NA
V: TRBV18
J: TRBJ1-5

CDR3: CASSAGQENYEQYF
DNA: TGTGCCAGCAGCGCGGGACAGGAGAACTACGAGCAGTACTTC
size: NA
D: TRBD1
V: TRBV9
J: TRBJ2-7

CDR3: CASRFDRGDGYTF
DNA: TGTGCCAGCAGATTCGACAGGGGAGATGGCTACACCTTC
size: NA
D: TRBD1
V: TRBV28
J: TRBJ1-2

CDR3: CASSFTGFFYEQYF
DNA: TGCGCCAGCAGCTTTACAGGATTCTTCTACGAGCAGTACTTC
size: NA
D: NA
V: TRBV5-1
J: TRBJ2-7

CDR3: CASSPYTGLWEKLFF
DNA: TGTGCCAGCAGCCCCTACACCGGTTTATGGGAAAAACTGTTTTTT
size: few
D: NA
V: TRBV11-2
J: TRBJ1-4

CDR3: CASSLIVRNTEAFF
DNA: TGCGCCAGCAGCTTGATAGTCAGAAACACTGAAGCTTTCTTT
size: NA
D: NA
V: TRBV5-1
J: TRBJ1-1

CDR3: CASGAAGGGYEQYF
DNA: TGTGCCAGTGGGGCGGCAGGCGGAGGGTACGAGCAGTACTTC
size: NA
D: NA
V: TRBV19
J: TRBJ2-7

CDR3: CASSYRQGAVGYTF
DNA: TGTGCCAGCAGTTATCGGCAGGGGGCGGTTGGCTACACCTTC
size: NA
D: TRBD1
V: TRBV6-5
J: TRBJ1-2

CDR3: CASSVTGFDEQYF
DNA: TGTGCCAGCAGCGTAACAGGGTTCGACGAGCAGTACTTC
size: NA
D: NA
V: TRBV9
J: TRBJ2-7

CDR3: CASSGASGWRTYEQYF
DNA: TGTGCCAGCAGCGGGGCTAGCGGGTGGAGGACCTACGAGCAGTACTTC
size: few
D: TRBD2
V: TRBV7-9
J: TRBJ2-7

CDR3: CASSHILTQGGRMNTEAFF
DNA: TGCGCCAGCAGCCACATTCTGACACAGGGAGGACGCATGAACACTGAAGCTTTCTTT
size: NA
D: NA
V: TRBV5-1
J: TRBJ1-1

CDR3: CASSHGGAEAFF
DNA: TGTGCCAGCAGCCACGGGGGCGCTGAAGCTTTCTTT
size: once
D: NA
V: TRBV6-5
J: TRBJ1-1

CDR3: CASTPDSGGLYEQYF
DNA: TGTGCCAGTACGCCGGACTCCGGGGGCCTCTACGAGCAGTACTTC
size: NA
D: NA
V: TRBV19
J: TRBJ2-7

CDR3: CASSWGVPANYEQYF
DNA: TGTGCCAGCAGCTGGGGAGTTCCTGCCAACTACGAGCAGTACTTC
size: few
D: NA
V: TRBV7-9
J: TRBJ2-7

CDR3: CASSVGTENYEQYF
DNA: TGTGCCAGCAGCGTAGGAACTGAAAACTACGAGCAGTACTTC
size: NA
D: NA
V: TRBV9
J: TRBJ2-7

CDR3: CASSFVGMNTEAFF
DNA: TGTGCCAGCAGTTTCGTAGGGATGAACACTGAAGCTTTCTTT
size: NA
D: NA
V: TRBV28
J: TRBJ1-1

CDR3: CASSLVVGRRTEAFF
DNA: TGCGCCAGCAGCTTGGTTGTAGGGCGGCGGACTGAAGCTTTCTTT
size: few
D: NA
V: TRBV5-1
J: TRBJ1-1

CDR3: CASSPGQGAQDIQYF
DNA: TGCGCCAGCAGCCCGGGACAGGGGGCGCAGGACATTCAGTACTTC
size: NA
D: TRBD1
V: TRBV4-3
J: TRBJ2-4

CDR3: CASSPTGNGMVGYTF
DNA: TGCGCCAGCAGCCCGACAGGAAATGGTATGGTGGGCTACACCTTC
size: NA
D: NA
V: TRBV5-1
J: TRBJ1-2